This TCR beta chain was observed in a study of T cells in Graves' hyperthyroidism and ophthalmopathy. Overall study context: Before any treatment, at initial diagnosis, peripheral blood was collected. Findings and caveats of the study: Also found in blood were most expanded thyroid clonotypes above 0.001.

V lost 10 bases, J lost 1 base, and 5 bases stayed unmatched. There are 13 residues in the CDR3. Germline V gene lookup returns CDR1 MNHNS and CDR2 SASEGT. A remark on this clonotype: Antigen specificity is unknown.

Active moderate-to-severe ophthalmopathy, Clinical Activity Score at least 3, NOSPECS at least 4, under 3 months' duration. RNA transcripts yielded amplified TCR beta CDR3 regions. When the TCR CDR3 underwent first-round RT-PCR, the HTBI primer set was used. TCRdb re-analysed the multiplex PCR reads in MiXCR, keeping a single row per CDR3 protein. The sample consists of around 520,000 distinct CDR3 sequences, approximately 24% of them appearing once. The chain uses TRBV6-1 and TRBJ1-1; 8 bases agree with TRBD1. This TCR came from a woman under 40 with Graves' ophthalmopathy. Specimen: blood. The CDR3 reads CAIKDRANTEAFF. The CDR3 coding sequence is TGTGCCATCAAGGACAGGGCGAACACTGAAGCTTTCTTT.